The clone carrying this T cell receptor beta chain has a handful of counts. The sample belongs to a study of T cells in Graves' hyperthyroidism and ophthalmopathy. What was amplified from RNA transcripts were TCR beta CDR3 regions. A set of HTBI primers served as the primers for a first-round RT-PCR of the TCR CDR3. Using its own MiXCR run on the multiplex PCR reads, TCRdb lists one record per CDR3 protein. In the table there are about 740,000 distinct CDR3 sequences, roughly 15% of which are singletons. The CDR3 length is 17 residues. V shed 4 bases and J 3 bases; nucleotides not matched to a gene: 12. In germline, CDR1 is SGHDN, CDR2 FVKESK.

This TCR was recovered from a young woman with Graves' hyperthyroidism. The chain couples TRBV14 to TRBJ2-7, with 10 nucleotides matching TRBD2. Sequencing was performed on blood. For the CDR3, the DNA is TGTGCCAGCAGCCGGGCCTCGGGTACTAGCGGGATCTACGAGCAGTACTTC. This encodes CASSRASGTSGIYEQYF.